This T cell receptor beta chain comes out of a study of human CD8 memory T cell subsets (dated by TCRdb to 2018 to 2020). Study-level background: The clonal relationships among stem-like (TSTEM), progenitor exhausted-like (TPEX) and effector memory CD8+ T cell subsets were assessed by comparing the TCRbeta repertoires of these subsets. Six donors each provided TSTEM, TPEX and effector memory subsets, and TCRbeta repertoires were obtained from all six.

A Human TCR Profiling Kit was used to prepare UMI-labeled 5' RACE TCRbeta libraries. Every TCRbeta library was prepared in parallel with an identical number of PCR cycles. As for the original processing: Between 3,000 and 18,000 functional CDR3beta clonotypes were contained in each TCRbeta library. UMI extraction and consensus assembly used MIGEC 1.2.9, requiring at least three reads per UMI. MiXCR 3.0.3 was used to extract the in-frame CDR3beta repertoires. After each sample was downsampled to 42,000 randomly selected UMIs, diversity metrics were computed in VDJtools 1.2.1. Repertoire overlap metrics D, R and F2 were calculated in VDJtools for the top 3,000 clones of each sample pair. After reprocessing by TCRdb, each CDR3 protein sequence is one entry, and no DNA is given. The authors' filters were not applied to this entry. The sample table includes around 4,900 distinct CDR3 sequences. Less than 50% of the sample belongs to the ten largest clones.

Peripheral blood mononuclear cells were isolated from healthy donor buffy coats by density gradient separation. The study enriched total CD8+ T cells through negative magnetic separation using EasySep or MojoSort CD8+ T cell isolation kits. An RNeasy Mini Kit was used to extract total RNA from duplicate vials of over 130,000 sorted CD8+ T cells per subset. The PBMCs were used fresh or after being cryopreserved in fetal bovine serum with about 10% DMSO. Fluorescence-activated cell sorting on a FACSAria III was used to sort CD8+ T cell subsets to purity. Study-wide findings and limitations: Normalized Shannon-Wiener diversity was similarly high in TSTEM and TPEX subsets, while effector memory subsets were less diverse by comparison. The stem-like TSTEM and TPEX subsets each shared clonotypes with effector memory cells, but the TSTEM and TPEX repertoires had minimal overlap with each other, suggesting distinct antigen spectra. Only TCRbeta chains were sequenced, and the repertoire comparisons were based on roughly six donors and tested using paired t-tests with Bonferroni correction. Chao1 estimates suggested greater repertoire diversity in TSTEM than in TPEX subsets, potentially reflecting a broader range of specificities.

Comments on this clonotype: Its antigen is still unknown.

Input material: CD8+ T cells from PBMCs. This clonotype was sampled from a human donor in good health.

The CDR3 protein sequence reads: CASHGTGQETQYF. The chain is made from TRBV4-1 and TRBJ2-5; without DNA, the TCRdb call of TRBD1 cannot be checked. According to the germline V gene, CDR1 reads MGHRA and CDR2 reads YSYEKL. Spanning cysteine to phenylalanine, the CDR3 consists of 13 amino acids. DNA is not recorded here.